These 22 T cell receptor beta chains originate from one sample sequenced in a study of graft-versus-host responses after intestinal transplantation (dated by TCRdb to about 2021). Libraries came from the immunoSEQ multiplex PCR assay. Here the immuneACCESS table is served through TCRdb, limited to in-frame sequences with V and J called. Missing clones are a known gap in these copies; in checked studies unresolved V genes cover under half, and the rest lacks a known reason. This sample comprises around 50,000 clones, 70% to 90% of them detected only once. Jointly, the top ten make up 1.5% to 2% of the sample. The sample consisted of PBMCs, taken 26 days after transplant. Receptor source: a human patient who received an intestinal transplant, so some T cells may come from the graft donor.

The chain is built from TRBV11-2 and TRBJ2-7, with 12 bases identical to TRBD2. Germline trimming cut 4 bases from V and 5 bases from J; bases unmatched to any gene: 9. The CDR3 runs 16 residues. Germline CDR1 SGHAT, CDR2 FQNNGV. The CDR3 bases are TGTGCCAGCAGCTCCAGGCCCCGACTAGCGGGAGACGAGCAGTACTTC. Protein sequence: CASSSRPRLAGDEQYF.

This chain joins TRBV7-2 and TRBJ1-6; the D is unclear. The CDR3 spans 13 residues. The V gene's germline CDR1 is SGHTA and CDR2 FQGNSA. The V and J ends lost 1 base and 9 bases respectively, with 7 bases between them. CDR3 amino acids: CASSLGQASPLHF. CDR3 sequence (DNA): TGTGCCAGCAGCTTAGGCCAGGCTTCACCCCTCCACTTT.

The CDR3 DNA is TGCGCCAGCAGCCAAGACCGGGGTAATACGCAGTATTTT. It codes for CASSQDRGNTQYF. The V gene is TRBV4-1, the J gene TRBJ2-3, with D perhaps matching TRBD2 (5 bases). The CDR3 contains 13 residues. V was cut by 0 bases and J by 7 bases, with 8 bases left in between. Germline V CDR1 and CDR2: MGHRA, YSYEKL.

The chain couples TRBV6-1 to TRBJ2-7, with a tentative D call TRBD1 (5 bases). The germline gives CDR1 MNHNS, CDR2 SASEGT. The CDR3 has 14 amino acids. Trimming removed 7 bases at V and 0 bases at J, with 13 bases between. DNA of the CDR3: TGTGCCAGCAACCATGAAAGGGGCTCCTACGAGCAGTACTTC. Residues: CASNHERGSYEQYF.

V gene TRBV28 combines with J gene TRBJ2-7; the D gene is possibly TRBD1 (8 bases). CDR1 MDHEN and CDR2 SYDVKM come from the germline V gene. Trimming cost V 4 bases and J 5 bases, with 15 bases left between them. CDR3 length: 14 residues. The CDR3 coding sequence is TGTGCCAGCAGTTACGGGGGGACAGGTAACGAGCAGTACTTC. Its translation: CASSYGGTGNEQYF.

CDR3 sequence reads: CASSDNPQGTEAFF. CDR3 sequence (DNA): TGTGCCAGCAGTGACAACCCGCAGGGGACTGAAGCTTTCTTT. The chain carries TRBV6-4 and TRBJ1-1, with D perhaps TRBD1 (6 bases). This CDR3 is built from 14 residues. Germline CDR1 MRHNA, CDR2 SNTAGT. V dropped 2 bases and J dropped 5 bases, with 12 bases sitting between them.

This clone was seen more than once but under ten times. This chain links TRBV7-2 with TRBJ2-2, with no clear D. The CDR3 has 14 residues. Trimming stripped 5 bases from V and 6 bases from J, with 13 bases between. Germline CDR1 is SGHTA and CDR2 is FQGNSA. CDR3 sequence reads: CASSVDLTAGELFF. The CDR3 region has the DNA TGTGCCAGCAGCGTTGACTTGACTGCCGGGGAGCTGTTTTTT.

The chain uses TRBV7-9 and TRBJ1-2; D call uncertain. This CDR3 has 14 amino acids. The germline V and J ends were trimmed by 1 base and 1 base, with 7 bases remaining between them. CDR1 is SEHNR and CDR2 is FQNEAQ in the germline V gene (reference sequence). In nucleotides, the CDR3 is TGTGCCAGCAGCTTAGATCTCCTTAACTATGGCTACACCTTC. It codes for CASSLDLLNYGYTF. Full variable domain (rest looked up from reference TRBV7-9 and TRBJ1-2): DTGVSQNPRHKITKRGQNVTFRCDPISEHNRLYWYRQTLGQGPEFLTYFQNEAQLEKSRLLSDRFSAERPKGSFSTLEIQRTEQGDSAMYLCASSLDLLNYGYTFGSGTRLTVV.

The chain is built from TRBV6-5 and TRBJ1-1, with 7 positions matching TRBD1. The CDR3 contains 12 residues. Germline assignment: CDR1 MNHEY and CDR2 SVGAGI. V lost 5 bases and J lost 7; bases outside the gene matches: 4. For the CDR3, the DNA is TGTGCCAGCAGTGAAGGGGGCAATGAAGCTTTCTTT. As protein: CASSEGGNEAFF.

The chain has TRBV11-2 and TRBJ1-1, with D perhaps matching TRBD1 (6 bases). Germline V gene sequence: CDR1 SGHAT, CDR2 FQNNGV. V was cut by 5 bases and J by 3 bases, with 13 bases left in between. This CDR3 comprises 14 residues. The CDR3 is CASSVATGYTEAFF. In nucleotides, the CDR3 is TGTGCCAGCAGCGTCGCTACAGGGTACACTGAAGCTTTCTTT.

The rearrangement joins TRBV14 to TRBJ2-2, with 8 bases identical to TRBD2. Germline V gene lookup returns CDR1 SGHDN and CDR2 FVKESK. The CDR3 spans 16 residues. The trim removed 0 bases at V and 5 bases at J, leaving 5 bases unmatched. The chain's CDR3 is CASSQEPGGQTGELFF. The CDR3 nucleotides read TGTGCCAGCAGCCAAGAACCGGGGGGGCAAACCGGGGAGCTGTTTTTT.

This CDR3 is CASSLSGKETQYF. DNA of the CDR3: TGTGCCAGCAGCCTTAGCGGTAAAGAGACCCAGTACTTC. The J gene is TRBJ2-5, the V gene TRBV7-6; D is perhaps TRBD2 (6 bases). This CDR3 is 13 amino acids long. Germline V lookup: CDR1 SGHVS, CDR2 FNYEAQ. Trimming took off 5 bases at V and 3 bases at J, with 10 bases between the two ends. Full variable domain (missing parts from reference TRBV7-6 and TRBJ2-5): GAGVSQSPRYKVTKRGQDVALRCDPISGHVSLYWYRQALGQGPEFLTYFNYEAQQDKSGLPNDRFSAERPEGSISTLTIQRTEQRDSAMYRCASSLSGKETQYFGPGTRLLVL.

The rearrangement uses TRBV19 and TRBJ2-1, with 12 positions matching TRBD2. There are 15 residues in the CDR3. The V gene end was trimmed by 7 bases and the J gene end by 4 bases; junction bases not matched to a gene: 5. Germline loops: CDR1 LNHDA, CDR2 SQIVND (reference sequence). The CDR3 DNA is TGTGCCAGTACCAACCTAGCGGGGGGGTACAATGAGCAGTTCTTC. It codes for CASTNLAGGYNEQFF. Supplemented by reference TRBV19 and TRBJ2-1, the full variable domain reads DGGITQSPKYLFRKEGQNVTLSCEQNLNHDAMYWYRQDPGQGLRLIYYSQIVNDFQKGDIAEGYSVSREKKESFPLTVTSAQKNPTAFYLCASTNLAGGYNEQFFGPGTRLTVL.

The rearrangement joins TRBV10-2 to TRBJ2-4; a possible D gene is TRBD2 (7 bases). In germline, CDR1 is WSHSY, CDR2 SAAADI. The CDR3 extends over 16 amino acids. V lost 0 bases and J lost 2, with 11 bases in between. Here the CDR3 DNA reads TGCGCCAGCAGTGAGTCGGGGGGGCCAACCAAAAACATTCAGTACTTC. It is translated as CASSESGGPTKNIQYF.

This sequence joins TRBV6-1 and TRBJ1-6; D unresolved. Germline V gene data show CDR1 as MNHNS and CDR2 as SASEGT. The CDR3 totals 17 residues. The V end lost 2 bases, the J end lost 5 bases, and 16 bases lay between the germline ends. The CDR3 sequence: CASSERLSTRNNSPLHF. The CDR3 DNA sequence: TGTGCCAGCAGTGAAAGGTTGAGTACGAGGAATAATTCACCCCTCCACTTT.

This clone has only one observation. The chain has TRBV19 and TRBJ1-1, with TRBD1 as a possible D gene (5 bases). Germline V gives CDR1 LNHDA, CDR2 SQIVND (reference sequence). Between the trimmed V and J ends, which lost 7 bases and 5 bases, there was a span of 14 bases. The CDR3 has 13 amino acids. The DNA for the CDR3 is TGTGCCAGTAACGGGGGGTGGGGTACTGAAGCTTTCTTT. Amino acid sequence: CASNGGWGTEAFF.

V and J are TRBV30 and TRBJ1-1; D might be TRBD1 (6 bases). Germline assignment: CDR1 GTSNPN and CDR2 SVGIG (reference sequence). Deletions cut 1 base from V and 1 base from J, with 16 bases between. CDR3 size: 16 residues. The CDR3 is CAWSGEGGLGNTEAFF. CDR3 nucleotide sequence: TGTGCCTGGAGTGGTGAGGGGGGGCTCGGGAACACTGAAGCTTTCTTT.

The genes are TRBV5-4 and TRBJ2-7; 10 bases map to TRBD1. The V gene end was trimmed by 4 bases and the J gene end by 4 bases; junction bases not matched to a gene: 14. Germline lookup yields CDR1 SGHNT and CDR2 YYREEE (reference sequence). There are 17 residues in the CDR3. The DNA of the CDR3 is TGTGCCAGCAGCCTTTCTCCGGGACAGGGGATATGGTACGAGCAGTACTTC. Its protein product is CASSLSPGQGIWYEQYF.

The J gene is TRBJ2-1, the V gene TRBV27; 9 nucleotides align to TRBD1. Trimming removed 4 bases from V and 5 bases from J; junction bases left unmatched: 6. Germline loops: CDR1 MNHEY, CDR2 SMNVEV (reference sequence). The CDR3 contains 15 residues. The CDR3 region has the DNA TGTGCCAGCAGTTACCGGGACAGGGACGACAATGAGCAGTTCTTC. This gives the protein CASSYRDRDDNEQFF.

This chain links TRBV5-4 with TRBJ2-7; 9 bases map to TRBD1. Germline V gene lookup returns CDR1 SGHNT and CDR2 YYREEE (reference sequence). The CDR3 has 15 amino acids. After removal of 0 bases from V and 5 bases from J, the junction contained 6 bases not matched to a gene. CDR3 in amino acids: CASSLESGTGNEQYF. The CDR3 DNA is TGTGCCAGCAGCTTGGAATCCGGGACAGGGAACGAGCAGTACTTC.

The CDR3 bases are TGTGCCTGGGGACGACTAGTCGTCGGGGAGCTGTTTTTT. Protein product: CAWGRLVVGELFF. The rearrangement uses TRBV30 and TRBJ2-2; TRBD2 is a possible D gene (6 bases). This CDR3 contains 13 residues. Germline CDR1 and CDR2: GTSNPN and SVGIG (reference sequence). The germline V and J ends were trimmed by 5 bases and 7 bases, with 14 bases remaining between them.

The gene calls are TRBV7-8 and TRBJ2-4; 12 nucleotides agree with TRBD2. CDR3 length: 16 amino acids. Trimming cost V 4 bases and J 6 bases; bases outside gene matches: 7. Germline assignment: CDR1 SGHVS and CDR2 FQNEAQ. The DNA of the CDR3 is TGTGCCAGCAGCTCCTCTAGCGGGGGGGCCGCAAACATTCAGTACTTC. It encodes CASSSSSGGAANIQYF.